A selection of T cell receptor beta chains follows, all from one sample in a study of cytomegalovirus exposure and HLA in healthy donors. TCRdb's table, derived via immunoSEQ multiplex PCR, lists solely in-frame clones and lacks some. Of 200,000 to 250,000 clones in the sample, roughly 80% were seen once. The sample taken for sequencing was PBMCs. The receptor source for this set is a man aged 30 to 39 in good health and CMV-seronegative. CDR3s include the opening cysteine and the closing phenylalanine or tryptophan. A D gene is named only where the DNA matches it firmly.

V gene	D gene	J gene	CDR3 protein	CDR3 DNA
TRBV2	TRBD1	TRBJ2-7	CASSQGARSYEQYF	TGTGCCAGCAGCCAGGGGGCCAGGTCCTACGAGCAGTACTTC
TRBV7-2	TRBD1	TRBJ1-1	CASSLGAGGSTEAFF	TGTGCCAGCAGCTTAGGGGCAGGGGGATCTACTGAAGCTTTCTTT
TRBV4-2	-	TRBJ1-4	CASRLDRGNEKLFF	TGTGCCAGCAGACTCGACCGGGGAAATGAAAAACTGTTTTTT
TRBV4-3	TRBD1	TRBJ1-5	CASSQDRTRQGRQPQHF	TGCGCCAGCAGCCAAGATCGGACTAGACAGGGGAGACAGCCCCAGCATTTT
TRBV7-2	-	TRBJ2-6	CASSLAGQVSGANVLTF	TGTGCCAGCAGCTTAGCGGGGCAAGTGTCTGGGGCCAACGTCCTGACTTTC
TRBV2	TRBD2	TRBJ2-1	CASSALAFQYNEQFF	TGTGCCAGCAGTGCACTAGCGTTTCAATACAATGAGCAGTTCTTC
TRBV7-9	-	TRBJ1-1	CASSLNRDAEAFF	TGTGCCAGCAGCCTGAACAGGGACGCTGAAGCTTTCTTT
TRBV4-1	-	TRBJ2-1	CASSQDEGGGTVEQFF	TGCGCCAGCAGCCAAGATGAGGGAGGGGGAACAGTTGAGCAGTTCTTC
TRBV20-1	-	TRBJ1-2	CSADANGYTF	TGCAGTGCAGATGCTAATGGCTACACCTTC
TRBV6-1	TRBD2	TRBJ2-3	CASSGGGNTDTQYF	TGTGCCTCGTCCGGCGGGGGGAACACAGATACGCAGTATTTT
TRBV29-1	-	TRBJ2-7	CSVTYSLQGPRNF	TGCAGCGTCACTTACAGTCTCCAGGGCCCTAGGAACTTC
TRBV27	-	TRBJ2-6	CASSSVNSGANVLTF	TGTGCCAGCAGTTCGGTAAACTCTGGGGCCAACGTCCTGACTTTC
TRBV6-5	TRBD1	TRBJ2-2	CASSYSGTGGGGELFF	TGTGCCAGCAGTTACTCCGGGACAGGGGGCGGCGGGGAGCTGTTTTTT
TRBV5-1	TRBD2	TRBJ2-5	CASSLFLAGGMETQYF	TGCGCCAGCAGTTTATTTCTAGCGGGGGGTATGGAGACCCAGTACTTC